One sample yielded the 17 T cell receptor beta chains listed below, sequenced in a study of T cells in Graves' hyperthyroidism and ophthalmopathy. TCR beta CDR3 region amplification was performed from RNA transcripts. Using the HTBI primer set, a first-round RT-PCR was run on the TCR CDR3. Each CDR3 protein gets one entry after TCRdb re-called the multiplex PCR reads with MiXCR. The top ten clones hold around a tenth of a sample with about 360,000 distinct CDR3 sequences, 13% of them seen once. The sequenced sample consisted of blood. The source is a woman aged 18-35 years with Graves' hyperthyroidism.

In its sample, this clonotype was seen many times. The J gene is TRBJ2-5, the V gene TRBV28, with TRBD1 identical over 8 bases. Germline V gene lookup returns CDR1 MDHEN and CDR2 SYDVKM. Trimming removed 5 bases from V and 4 bases from J; junction bases left unmatched: 6. The CDR3 runs 14 residues. The CDR3, as DNA: TGTGCCAGCAGTCCCCGGACAGGGCGAGAGACCCAGTACTTC. Protein product: CASSPRTGRETQYF.

This clonotype was seen repeatedly, ten times or more. The chain uses TRBV2 and TRBJ2-1; weak D call: TRBD1 (6 bases). Germline V gene data show CDR1 as SNHLY and CDR2 as FYNNEI. With 7 bases removed from V and 0 bases from J, the gap between germline ends came to 13 bases. The CDR3 spans 15 residues. The CDR3 sequence is CASTRDTSSYNEQFF. Written as DNA, the CDR3 is TGTGCCAGCACTCGGGACACGAGCTCCTACAATGAGCAGTTCTTC. Complete variable domain (other parts from reference TRBV2 and TRBJ2-1): EPEVTQTPSHQVTQMGQEVILRCVPISNHLYFYWYRQILGQKVEFLVSFYNNEISEKSEIFDDQFSVERPDGSNFTLKIRSTKLEDSAMYFCASTRDTSSYNEQFFGPGTRLTVL.

This clonotype appeared many times. The chain uses TRBV7-9 and TRBJ2-1, with 7 nucleotides matching TRBD2. CDR3 length: 16 residues. V dropped 5 bases and J dropped 8; count of bases not matched to a gene: 15. Germline V gene lookup returns CDR1 SEHNR and CDR2 FQNEAQ (reference sequence). The CDR3 is CASSLRDYDAADEQFF. CDR3 coding DNA: TGTGCCAGCAGCCTCCGGGACTATGATGCCGCCGATGAGCAGTTCTTC.

The J gene is TRBJ2-5, the V gene TRBV12-3 or TRBV12-4; the D call may be TRBD1 or TRBD2 (7 bases each). The CDR3 extends over 15 amino acids. V was shortened by 5 bases and J by 2 bases, with 15 bases between the two germline ends. Here the CDR3 reads CASSLQGRGQETQYF. The CDR3, as DNA: TGTGCCAGCAGTCTACAGGGGAGGGGGCAAGAGACCCAGTACTTC.

This clonotype was counted ten times or more. The chain links TRBV6-2 or TRBV6-3 to TRBJ2-5, with D tentatively TRBD1 (5 bases). The CDR3 contains 11 residues. Trimming removed 7 bases from V and 5 bases from J, with 8 bases in between. Germline lookup yields CDR1 MNHEY and CDR2 SVGEGT. CDR3 in amino acids: CASTPGETQYF. In nucleotides, the CDR3 is TGTGCCAGCACGCCAGGGGAGACCCAGTACTTC.

This clonotype was seen ten or more times. The rearrangement joins TRBV20-1 to TRBJ2-1; D may be TRBD1 (6 bases). Trimming shortened V by 3 bases and J by 4 bases, and 19 bases separated the two germline ends. Germline V CDR1 and CDR2: DFQATT, SNEGSKA (reference sequence). The CDR3 has 16 amino acids. CDR3 protein: CSASGITRGIYNEQFF. The CDR3 coding sequence is TGCAGTGCTAGCGGGATCACGAGGGGGATTTACAATGAGCAGTTCTTC.

In its sample, this clonotype was seen many times. V and J are TRBV28 and TRBJ2-1; TRBD2 aligns across 10 bases. Germline CDR1 reads MDHEN; CDR2 reads SYDVKM. CDR3 length: 16 residues. V was clipped by 5 bases and J by 5 bases; unmatched bases: 9. The chain's CDR3 is CASSTKAGGPHNEQFF. The CDR3 nucleotides are TGTGCCAGCAGTACAAAAGCGGGAGGGCCCCACAATGAGCAGTTCTTC. The whole variable domain, remainder taken from reference TRBV28 and TRBJ2-1, is DVKVTQSSRYLVKRTGEKVFLECVQDMDHENMFWYRQDPGLGLRLIYFSYDVKMKEKGDIPEGYSVSREKKERFSLILESASTNQTSMYLCASSTKAGGPHNEQFFGPGTRLTVL.

This clonotype has ten or more counts. This chain joins TRBV29-1 and TRBJ2-1, with D possibly TRBD1 on 8 matching bases. V lost 0 bases and J lost 8, with 20 bases in between. This CDR3 region has 16 residues. Germline V gene lookup returns CDR1 SQVTM and CDR2 ANQGSEA. As DNA, the CDR3 is TGCAGCGTTGAAGATCTCGACAGGGGAGGGATGGATGAGCAGTTCTTC. Amino acids: CSVEDLDRGGMDEQFF.

This clonotype appeared many times. This chain joins TRBV6-1 and TRBJ2-1, with TRBD2 as a possible D gene (5 bases). The V end lost 6 bases, the J end lost 9 bases, and 12 bases lay between the germline ends. The CDR3 is made up of 12 amino acids. From germline, CDR1 is MNHNS and CDR2 SASEGT. The CDR3 loop reads CASRNFRGEQFF. CDR3 nucleotides: TGTGCCAGCAGGAACTTTCGGGGTGAGCAGTTCTTC.

This clonotype came up many times. The chain combines TRBV24-1 with TRBJ2-1; 7 positions agree with TRBD1. V lost 5 bases and J lost 6; bases outside the gene matches: 15. This CDR3 region has 17 residues. Germline CDR1 is KGHDR and CDR2 is SFDVKD. The CDR3 sequence: CATSGESVIGGGNEQFF. In DNA, the CDR3 is TGTGCCACCAGTGGTGAATCCGTAATAGGGGGCGGCAATGAGCAGTTCTTC.

On this clonotype: This may come from a read error, since a much larger clone is one base off. The chain recombines TRBV5-1 with TRBJ2-7; TRBD2 agrees at 12 bases. Per germline, CDR1 SGHRS and CDR2 YFSETQ. There are 15 residues in the CDR3. The CDR3 protein is CTSSSLAGGPSEQYF. The CDR3 DNA reads as TGCACCAGCAGCTCTCTAGCGGGGGGGCCTAGCGAGCAGTACTTC.

This clonotype was picked up a small number of times. The genes are TRBV19 and TRBJ1-5; D ambiguous. The germline V gene has CDR1 LNHDA and CDR2 SQIVND (reference sequence). The CDR3 runs 16 residues. V lost 3 bases and J 3 bases, leaving 15 bases between the germline ends. CDR3: CASSISGIQLNQPQHF. DNA of the CDR3: TGTGCCAGTAGTATTAGCGGAATACAGCTCAATCAGCCCCAGCATTTT.

In its sample, this clonotype was seen a few times. The V gene is TRBV19, the J gene TRBJ2-1; D gene uncertain. Trimming pared 1 base from V and 6 bases from J, leaving 10 bases between. Germline V CDR1 and CDR2: LNHDA, SQIVND (reference sequence). This CDR3 region has 14 residues. CDR3 sequence reads: CASSIGLWRNEQFF. In DNA, the CDR3 is TGTGCCAGTAGTATAGGTCTATGGCGCAATGAGCAGTTCTTC.

At least ten counts were recorded for this clonotype. This rearrangement joins TRBV12-3 or TRBV12-4 to TRBJ2-7; tentative D call: TRBD1 (6 bases). Trimming took 1 base from V and 3 from J, leaving 13 bases between them. The CDR3 contains 15 residues. This CDR3 is CASSLDGDTFYEQYF. The CDR3, as DNA: TGTGCCAGCAGTTTAGATGGGGACACCTTCTACGAGCAGTACTTC.

In its sample, this clonotype was seen many times. The genes are TRBV15 and TRBJ1-2; 8 nucleotides align to TRBD1. Germline trimming cut 1 base from V and 8 bases from J; bases unmatched to any gene: 9. The germline gives CDR1 LNHNV, CDR2 YYDKDF (reference sequence). The CDR3 has 15 residues. CDR3 DNA: TGTGCCACCAGCAGAGTTTCCAGGGGGCTATACGGCTACACCTTC. Translating gives CATSRVSRGLYGYTF.

This clonotype was recorded at least ten times. The chain employs TRBV27 and TRBJ1-6, with a possible D match to TRBD1 (6 bases). There are 14 residues in the CDR3. Germline V CDR1 and CDR2: MNHEY, SMNVEV (reference sequence). The germline V and J ends were trimmed by 6 bases and 11 bases, with 17 bases remaining between them. CDR3 nucleotide sequence: TGTGCCAGCAGAATAACAGGGAGACAGGCACCCCTCCACTTT. It specifies CASRITGRQAPLHF.

This clonotype occurred many times. The rearrangement links TRBV2 to TRBJ1-1; no clear D. Trimming removed 3 bases from V and 0 bases from J, with 5 bases in between. The germline V gene has CDR1 SNHLY and CDR2 FYNNEI. The CDR3 loop spans 13 amino acids. The CDR3 nucleotides read TGTGCCAGCAGTGACGAAATGAACACTGAAGCTTTCTTT. The encoded protein is CASSDEMNTEAFF.